The rows below give T cell receptor beta chains drawn from one sample of a study of early T cells in non-severe SARS-CoV-2 infection. Using its own MiXCR run on the 5' RACE reads, TCRdb lists one record per CDR3 protein. The sample carries about 80,000 distinct CDR3 sequences, 9% to 14% recorded once. The source material was whole blood. These receptors were taken from an adult who was a healthcare worker with PCR-confirmed SARS-CoV-2 infection or an uninfected control (not recorded which). The CDR3 runs from the conserved cysteine through the conserved F or W. D genes are given only for firm matches. Rows give clone size only sometimes, using once, few, many, or a class for an expanded clone.

d_call	v_call	j_call	cdr3_length	clone_size	cdr3_aa	cdr3_nt
NA	TRBV29-1	TRBJ1-4	13	many	CSAARATGEKLFF	TGCAGCGCCGCACGCGCCACAGGAGAAAAACTGTTTTTT
TRBD2	TRBV4-1	TRBJ2-3	17	many	CASTEGSGGRFTDTQYF	TGCGCCAGCACCGAAGGGAGTGGCGGGAGGTTCACAGATACGCAGTATTTT
NA	TRBV9	TRBJ2-7	14	NA	CASSPGQHHYEQYF	TGTGCCAGCAGCCCCGGACAGCACCACTACGAGCAGTACTTC
NA	TRBV5-1	TRBJ1-4	13	NA	CASRLREDEKLFF	TGCGCCAGCAGGTTGAGGGAGGATGAAAAACTGTTTTTT
NA	TRBV5-4	TRBJ2-3	15	many	CASSLRLSNPDTQYF	TGTGCCAGCAGCTTGCGTCTCTCGAATCCAGATACGCAGTATTTT
NA	TRBV15	TRBJ2-7	17	many	CATSRDSPLTDRDEQYF	TGTGCCACCAGCAGAGATTCCCCCCTGACAGATCGGGACGAGCAGTACTTC
TRBD1	TRBV29-1	TRBJ2-7	15	many	CSVPRTGASRHEQYF	TGCAGCGTTCCCCGGACAGGCGCTTCGAGGCACGAGCAGTACTTC
TRBD1	TRBV19	TRBJ2-1	14	many	CASSIRDRVYEQFF	TGTGCCAGTAGTATTCGGGACAGGGTTTATGAGCAGTTCTTC
NA	TRBV7-6	TRBJ2-1	14	NA	CASSAVGSYNEQFF	TGTGCCAGCAGCGCCGTTGGGTCCTACAATGAGCAGTTCTTC
TRBD2	TRBV5-4	TRBJ2-5	17	many	CASRIREGSIVRETQYF	TGTGCCAGCAGGATCCGGGAGGGTAGCATTGTCCGGGAGACCCAGTACTTC
NA	TRBV13	TRBJ1-1	13	many	CASSSRENTEAFF	TGTGCCAGCAGCTCCAGGGAGAACACTGAAGCTTTCTTT
NA	TRBV3-1	TRBJ2-1	14	NA	CASSQDPVKEKQFF	TGTGCCAGCAGCCAAGATCCTGTGAAAGAGAAGCAGTTCTTC
TRBD1	TRBV5-1	TRBJ2-2	15	NA	CASSLLQGAAGELFF	TGCGCCAGCAGCCTCTTACAGGGGGCCGCCGGGGAGCTGTTTTTT
NA	TRBV18	TRBJ2-5	12	few	CASSLTLETQYF	TGTGCCAGCTCACTGACGTTAGAGACCCAGTACTTC
TRBD1	TRBV7-6	TRBJ2-7	14	many	CASSQGTGITEQYF	TGTGCCAGCAGCCAGGGGACAGGGATCACCGAGCAGTACTTC
NA	TRBV12-3/TRBV12-4	TRBJ1-1	12	many	CASRSGGGEAFF	TGTGCCAGCAGGAGCGGGGGAGGTGAAGCTTTCTTT
TRBD2	TRBV6-5	TRBJ2-7	15	NA	CASSPGLADLYEQYF	TGTGCCAGCAGCCCCGGACTAGCGGACTTATACGAGCAGTACTTC
NA	TRBV28	TRBJ1-5	15	many	CASSLFRSSNQPQHF	TGTGCCAGCAGTTTATTTCGCAGTAGCAATCAGCCCCAGCATTTT
NA	TRBV18	TRBJ2-7	14	many	CASSRTGSFYEQYF	TGTGCCAGCTCACGGACGGGATCCTTCTACGAGCAGTACTTC
NA	TRBV14	TRBJ2-5	13	few	CASSRRAQETQYF	TGTGCCAGCAGCCGAAGAGCCCAAGAGACCCAGTACTTC
NA	TRBV7-2	TRBJ1-1	15	NA	CASSLGPDFNTEAFF	TGTGCCAGCAGCTTAGGGCCAGACTTCAACACTGAAGCTTTCTTT
NA	TRBV11-2	TRBJ2-1	16	few	CASSQGLPQDYNEQFF	TGTGCCAGCAGCCAAGGGCTACCCCAAGACTACAATGAGCAGTTCTTC
NA	TRBV19	TRBJ2-1	13	many	CASRGDQDNEQFF	TGTGCCAGTAGGGGGGACCAGGACAATGAGCAGTTCTTC
NA	TRBV5-6	TRBJ2-3	13	few	CASKTQRTDTQYF	TGTGCCAGCAAGACACAACGCACAGATACGCAGTATTTT
NA	TRBV11-2	TRBJ2-1	13	NA	CASSPGTYNEQFF	TGTGCCAGCAGCCCCGGGACATACAATGAGCAGTTCTTC
NA	TRBV20-1	TRBJ2-1	17	few	CSARGVEKGVFYNEQFF	TGCAGTGCTAGAGGCGTGGAGAAAGGGGTCTTTTACAATGAGCAGTTCTTC
NA	TRBV29-1	TRBJ2-1	11	few	CSVGGLYEQFF	TGCAGCGTTGGCGGACTGTATGAGCAGTTCTTC
TRBD1	TRBV11-2	TRBJ1-1	16	many	CASSSDRAVRSTEAFF	TGTGCCAGCAGCTCGGACAGGGCGGTTCGGAGCACTGAAGCTTTCTTT
TRBD2	TRBV28	TRBJ2-3	15	NA	CASSLAGGASDTQYF	TGTGCCAGCAGTTTGGCGGGGGGAGCCTCAGATACGCAGTATTTT
NA	TRBV7-9	TRBJ2-2	18	few	CASSLVGGSWLNTGELFF	TGTGCCAGCAGCTTAGTAGGTGGGAGTTGGCTGAACACCGGGGAGCTGTTTTTT
NA	TRBV7-9	TRBJ2-3	13	few	CASSVLAPDTQYF	TGTGCCAGCAGCGTCCTAGCCCCAGATACGCAGTATTTT
NA	TRBV2	TRBJ1-5	18	NA	CASSPEARRVGSNQPQHF	TGTGCCAGCAGCCCCGAGGCCCGCCGGGTTGGGAGCAATCAGCCCCAGCATTTT
NA	TRBV5-1	TRBJ2-7	13	NA	CASSSMTGHEQYF	TGCGCCAGCAGCTCCATGACCGGGCACGAGCAGTACTTC
TRBD1	TRBV29-1	TRBJ1-1	14	few	CSAKDRGRVTEAFF	TGCAGCGCCAAGGACAGGGGGCGGGTGACTGAAGCTTTCTTT
TRBD1	TRBV19	TRBJ1-4	14	few	CASSTRQGNEKLFF	TGTGCCAGTAGTACCCGACAGGGTAATGAAAAACTGTTTTTT
TRBD1	TRBV10-3	TRBJ1-1	12	many	CAIQGVNTEAFF	TGTGCCATCCAGGGGGTGAACACTGAAGCTTTCTTT
NA	TRBV29-1	TRBJ2-2	12	few	CSGCDVTGELFF	TGCAGCGGTTGCGATGTGACCGGGGAGCTGTTTTTT
NA	TRBV7-2	TRBJ1-1	15	NA	CASSPTTGRSLKAFF	TGTGCCAGCAGCCCTACGACAGGAAGGAGTCTGAAAGCTTTCTTT
TRBD1	TRBV28	TRBJ1-1	14	many	CASSWGQTYTEAFF	TGTGCCAGCAGTTGGGGACAGACCTACACTGAAGCTTTCTTT
NA	TRBV4-1	TRBJ2-7	14	many	CASSHNFQGSEQYF	TGCGCCAGCAGCCATAACTTCCAGGGGAGCGAGCAGTACTTC
NA	TRBV24-1	TRBJ2-2	14	NA	CATSGKPNTGELFF	TGTGCCACCAGTGGAAAACCGAACACCGGGGAGCTGTTTTTT
NA	TRBV6-1	TRBJ2-1	15	NA	CASSVKYSPYNEQFF	TGTGCCAGCAGTGTTAAGTATTCGCCCTACAATGAGCAGTTCTTC
NA	TRBV2	TRBJ2-7	15	NA	CASSDGGVSSYEQYF	TGTGCCAGCAGTGATGGCGGGGTGAGTTCCTACGAGCAGTACTTC
NA	TRBV20-1	TRBJ2-3	11	NA	CSAQVGDTQYF	TGCAGTGCTCAAGTCGGGGATACGCAGTATTTT
TRBD2	TRBV6-5	TRBJ2-7	14	NA	CASSYSPGGYEQYF	TGTGCCAGCAGTTACTCTCCGGGGGGATACGAGCAGTACTTC
NA	TRBV6-6	TRBJ1-6	15	many	CASTHVGSANSPLHF	TGTGCCAGCACTCACGTGGGATCGGCTAATTCACCCCTCCACTTT
NA	TRBV5-1	TRBJ2-1	17	few	CASSLFSLATTYNEQFF	TGCGCCAGCAGCTTGTTCTCCCTAGCGACCACCTACAATGAGCAGTTCTTC